Included here is one T cell receptor (beta chain) sequence, with context. As yet, its antigen is unknown. This sample is part of a study of monozygotic twins with inflammatory bowel disease. Findings of the study overall: By inverse Simpson index, TCRbeta diversity was lower in IBD patients than in healthy co-twins.

Germline V CDR1 and CDR2: DFQATT, SNEGSKA (reference sequence). The CDR3 totals 15 residues. TCRdb reprocessed the 5' RACE reads; each CDR3 protein has one entry and no DNA is given. The sample features over 90,000 distinct CDR3 sequences, with approximately 2% in its top ten. Material: blood. The origin of this receptor is a human donor with ulcerative colitis or Crohn's disease, or a healthy co-twin of an affected twin (not recorded which). This chain uses TRBV20-1 with TRBJ2-3. The CDR3 loop is CSAPIINPSTDTQYF.